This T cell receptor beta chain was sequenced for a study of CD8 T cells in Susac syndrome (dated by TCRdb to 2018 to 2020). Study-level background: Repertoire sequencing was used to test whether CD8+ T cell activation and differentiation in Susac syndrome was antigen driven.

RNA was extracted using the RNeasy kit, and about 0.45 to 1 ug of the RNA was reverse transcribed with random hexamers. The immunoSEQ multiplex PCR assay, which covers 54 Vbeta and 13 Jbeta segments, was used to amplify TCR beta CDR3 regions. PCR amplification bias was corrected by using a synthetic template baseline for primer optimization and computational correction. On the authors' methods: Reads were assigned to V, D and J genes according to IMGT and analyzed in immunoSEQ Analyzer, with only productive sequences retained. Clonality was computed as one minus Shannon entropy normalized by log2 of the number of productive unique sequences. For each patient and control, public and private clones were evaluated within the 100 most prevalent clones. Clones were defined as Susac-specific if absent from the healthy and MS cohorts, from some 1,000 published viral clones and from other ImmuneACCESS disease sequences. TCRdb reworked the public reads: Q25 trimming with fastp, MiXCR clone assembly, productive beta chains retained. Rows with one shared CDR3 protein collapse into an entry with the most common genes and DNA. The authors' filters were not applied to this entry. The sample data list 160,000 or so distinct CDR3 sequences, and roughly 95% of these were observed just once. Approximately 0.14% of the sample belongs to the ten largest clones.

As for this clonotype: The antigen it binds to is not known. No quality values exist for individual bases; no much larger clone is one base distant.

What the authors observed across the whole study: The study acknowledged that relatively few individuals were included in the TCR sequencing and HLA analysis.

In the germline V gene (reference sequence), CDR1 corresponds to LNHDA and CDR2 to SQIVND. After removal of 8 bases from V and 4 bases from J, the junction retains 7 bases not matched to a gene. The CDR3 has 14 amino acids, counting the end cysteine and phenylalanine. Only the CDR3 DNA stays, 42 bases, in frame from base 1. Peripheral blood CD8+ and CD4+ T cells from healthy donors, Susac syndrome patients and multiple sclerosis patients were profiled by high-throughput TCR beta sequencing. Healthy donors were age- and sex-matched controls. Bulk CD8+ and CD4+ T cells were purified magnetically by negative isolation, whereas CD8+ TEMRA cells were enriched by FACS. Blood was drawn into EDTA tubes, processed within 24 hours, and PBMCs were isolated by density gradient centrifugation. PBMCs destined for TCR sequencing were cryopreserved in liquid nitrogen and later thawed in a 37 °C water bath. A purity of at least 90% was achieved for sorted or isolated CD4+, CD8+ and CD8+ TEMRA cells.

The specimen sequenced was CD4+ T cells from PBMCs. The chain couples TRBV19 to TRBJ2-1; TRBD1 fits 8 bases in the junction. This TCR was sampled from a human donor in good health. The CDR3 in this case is CASQPGQAYNEQFF. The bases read TGTGCCAGTCAGCCGGGACAGGCATACAATGAGCAGTTCTTC.